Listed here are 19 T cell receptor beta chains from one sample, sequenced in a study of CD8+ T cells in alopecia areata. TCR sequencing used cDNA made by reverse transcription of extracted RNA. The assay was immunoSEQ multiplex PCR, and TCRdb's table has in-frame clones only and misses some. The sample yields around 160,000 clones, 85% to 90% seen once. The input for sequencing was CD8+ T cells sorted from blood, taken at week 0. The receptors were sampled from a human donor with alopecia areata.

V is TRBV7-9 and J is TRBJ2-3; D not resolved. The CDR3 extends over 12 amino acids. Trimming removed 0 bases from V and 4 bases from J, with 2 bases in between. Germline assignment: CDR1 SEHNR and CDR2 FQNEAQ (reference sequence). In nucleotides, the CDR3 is TGTGCCAGCAGCTTAGCCCCAGATACGCAGTATTTT. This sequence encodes CASSLAPDTQYF.

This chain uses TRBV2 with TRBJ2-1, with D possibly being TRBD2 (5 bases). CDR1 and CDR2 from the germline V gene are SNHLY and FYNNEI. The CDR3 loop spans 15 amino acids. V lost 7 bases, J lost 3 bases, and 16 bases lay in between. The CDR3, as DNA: TGTGCCAGCACTGGTGTCGCGGGCGACTACAATGAGCAGTTCTTC. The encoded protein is CASTGVAGDYNEQFF. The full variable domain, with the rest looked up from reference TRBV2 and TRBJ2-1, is EPEVTQTPSHQVTQMGQEVILRCVPISNHLYFYWYRQILGQKVEFLVSFYNNEISEKSEIFDDQFSVERPDGSNFTLKIRSTKLEDSAMYFCASTGVAGDYNEQFFGPGTRLTVL.

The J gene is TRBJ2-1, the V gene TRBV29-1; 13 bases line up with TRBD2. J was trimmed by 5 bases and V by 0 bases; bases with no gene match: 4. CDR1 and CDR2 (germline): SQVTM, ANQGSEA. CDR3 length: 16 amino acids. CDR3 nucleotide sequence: TGCAGCGTTGAAGACTGGACTAGCGGGGGAGACAATGAGCAGTTCTTC. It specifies CSVEDWTSGGDNEQFF.

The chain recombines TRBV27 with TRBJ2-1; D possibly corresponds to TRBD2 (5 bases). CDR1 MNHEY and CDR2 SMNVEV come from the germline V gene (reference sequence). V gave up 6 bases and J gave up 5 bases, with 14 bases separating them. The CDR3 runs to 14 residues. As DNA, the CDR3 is TGTGCCAGCAGACTCTACCGGGAAGACAATGAGCAGTTCTTC. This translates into CASRLYREDNEQFF.

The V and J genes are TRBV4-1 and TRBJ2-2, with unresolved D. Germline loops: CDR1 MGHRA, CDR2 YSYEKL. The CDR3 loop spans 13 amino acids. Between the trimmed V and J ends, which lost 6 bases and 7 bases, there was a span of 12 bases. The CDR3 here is CASRVNEGGELFF. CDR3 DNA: TGCGCCAGCAGGGTAAACGAAGGCGGGGAGCTGTTTTTT.

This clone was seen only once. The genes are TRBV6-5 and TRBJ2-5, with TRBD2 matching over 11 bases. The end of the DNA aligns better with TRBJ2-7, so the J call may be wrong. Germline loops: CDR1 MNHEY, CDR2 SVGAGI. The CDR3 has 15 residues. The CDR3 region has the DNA TGTGCCAGCAGTTTACTAGCGGGAGCTTCCTACGAGCAGTACTTC. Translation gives CASSLLAGASYEQYF.

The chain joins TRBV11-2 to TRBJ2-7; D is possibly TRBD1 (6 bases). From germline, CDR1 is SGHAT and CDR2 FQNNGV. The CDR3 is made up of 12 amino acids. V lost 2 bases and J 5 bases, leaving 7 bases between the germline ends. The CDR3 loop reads CASSLQGNEQYF. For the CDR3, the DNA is TGTGCCAGCAGCTTACAGGGGAACGAGCAGTACTTC.

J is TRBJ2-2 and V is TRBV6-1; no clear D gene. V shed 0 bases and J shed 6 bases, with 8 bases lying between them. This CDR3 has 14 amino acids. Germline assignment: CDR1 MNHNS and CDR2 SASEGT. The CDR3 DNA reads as TGTGCCAGCAGTGAAGCGGACGCACCCGGGGAGCTGTTTTTT. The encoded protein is CASSEADAPGELFF.

The chain's CDR3 is CSVEGGQPSSYEQYF. The DNA for the CDR3 is TGCAGCGTTGAAGGGGGACAGCCGTCTTCCTACGAGCAGTACTTC. The chain combines TRBV29-1 with TRBJ2-7, with TRBD1 matching 7 bases. CDR3 length equals 15 residues. The junction had 7 bases not matched to a gene; V was cut back by 1 base and J by 1 base. Germline-derived CDR1 and CDR2 are SQVTM and ANQGSEA.

CDR3 in DNA: TGCGCCAGCAGCCCCCCCCCGGGCACCACTGAAGCTTTCTTT. Translation gives CASSPPPGTTEAFF. The chain carries TRBV5-1 and TRBJ1-1; D call uncertain. The CDR3 runs 14 residues. Germline lookup yields CDR1 SGHRS and CDR2 YFSETQ. V lost 4 bases and J lost 4, with 14 bases in between. The full variable domain, in which reference TRBV5-1 and TRBJ1-1 provide the parts outside the CDR3, is KAGVTQTPRYLIKTRGQQVTLSCSPISGHRSVSWYQQTPGQGLQFLFEYFSETQRNKGNFPGRFSGRQFSNSRSEMNVSTLELGDSALYLCASSPPPGTTEAFFGQGTRLTVV.

The DNA of the CDR3 is TGCGCCAGCAGCCAACGCACCGGGACACTGAGCACAGATACGCAGTATTTT. It yields the protein CASSQRTGTLSTDTQYF. The gene calls are TRBV4-1 and TRBJ2-3; a weak D match, TRBD1 (6 bases). The CDR3 is made up of 17 amino acids. The V and J ends lost 2 bases and 0 bases respectively, with 15 bases between them. Germline V CDR1 and CDR2: MGHRA, YSYEKL.

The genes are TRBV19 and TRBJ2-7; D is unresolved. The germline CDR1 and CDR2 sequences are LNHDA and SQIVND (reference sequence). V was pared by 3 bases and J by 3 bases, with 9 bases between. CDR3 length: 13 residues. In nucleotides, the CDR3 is TGTGCCAGTAGTATTAAAGCTAGCTACGAGCAGTACTTC. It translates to CASSIKASYEQYF.

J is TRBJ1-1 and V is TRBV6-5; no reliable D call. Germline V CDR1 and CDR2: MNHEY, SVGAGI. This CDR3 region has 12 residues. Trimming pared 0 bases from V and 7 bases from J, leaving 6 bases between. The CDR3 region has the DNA TGTGCCAGCAGTTACTCAGGGTTTGAAGCTTTCTTT. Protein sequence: CASSYSGFEAFF.

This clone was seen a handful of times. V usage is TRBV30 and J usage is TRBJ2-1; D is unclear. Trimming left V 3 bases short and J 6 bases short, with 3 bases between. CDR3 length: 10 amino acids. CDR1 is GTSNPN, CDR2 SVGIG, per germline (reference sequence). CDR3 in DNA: TGTGCCTGGAGCCCCAATGAGCAGTTCTTC. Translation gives CAWSPNEQFF.

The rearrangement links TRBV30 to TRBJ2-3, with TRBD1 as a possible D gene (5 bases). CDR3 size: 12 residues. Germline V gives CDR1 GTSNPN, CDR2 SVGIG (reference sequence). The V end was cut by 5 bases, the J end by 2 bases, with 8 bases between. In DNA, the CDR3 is TGTGCCTGGGGACATTACACAGATACGCAGTATTTT. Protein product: CAWGHYTDTQYF.

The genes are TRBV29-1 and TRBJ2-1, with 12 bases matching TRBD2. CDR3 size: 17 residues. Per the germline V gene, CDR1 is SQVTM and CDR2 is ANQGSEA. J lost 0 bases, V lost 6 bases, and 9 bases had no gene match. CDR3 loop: CSVILAGGQSSYNEQFF. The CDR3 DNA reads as TGCAGCGTGATACTAGCGGGGGGCCAGAGCTCCTACAATGAGCAGTTCTTC.

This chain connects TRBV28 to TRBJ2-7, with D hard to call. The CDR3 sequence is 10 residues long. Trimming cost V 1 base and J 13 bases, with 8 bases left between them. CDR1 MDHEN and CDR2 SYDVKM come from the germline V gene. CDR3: CASSLLVDYF. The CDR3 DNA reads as TGTGCCAGCAGTTTATTAGTGGATTACTTC.

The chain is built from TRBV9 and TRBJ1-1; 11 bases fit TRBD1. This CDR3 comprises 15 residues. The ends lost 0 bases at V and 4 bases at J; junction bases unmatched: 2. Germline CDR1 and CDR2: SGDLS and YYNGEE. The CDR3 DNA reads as TGTGCCAGCAGCGTAGGAGGGACAGGGGGCACTGAAGCTTTCTTT. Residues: CASSVGGTGGTEAFF.

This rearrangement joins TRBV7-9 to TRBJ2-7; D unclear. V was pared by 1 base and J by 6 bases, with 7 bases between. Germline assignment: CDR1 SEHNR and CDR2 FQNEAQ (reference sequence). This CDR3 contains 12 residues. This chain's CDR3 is CASSLGLSEQYF. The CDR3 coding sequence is TGTGCCAGCAGCTTAGGGCTTTCCGAGCAGTACTTC. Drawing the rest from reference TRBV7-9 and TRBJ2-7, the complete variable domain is DTGVSQNPRHKITKRGQNVTFRCDPISEHNRLYWYRQTLGQGPEFLTYFQNEAQLEKSRLLSDRFSAERPKGSFSTLEIQRTEQGDSAMYLCASSLGLSEQYFGPGTRLTVT.